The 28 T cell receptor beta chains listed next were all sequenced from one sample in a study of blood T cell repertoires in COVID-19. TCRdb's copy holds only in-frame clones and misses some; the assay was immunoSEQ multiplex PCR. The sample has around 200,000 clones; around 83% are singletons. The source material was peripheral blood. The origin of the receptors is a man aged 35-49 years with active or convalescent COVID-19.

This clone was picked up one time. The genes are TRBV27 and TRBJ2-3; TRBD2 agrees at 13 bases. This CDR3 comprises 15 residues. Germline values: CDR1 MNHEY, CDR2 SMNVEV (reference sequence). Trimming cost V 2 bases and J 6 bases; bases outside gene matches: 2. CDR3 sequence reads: CASSLTSGRGDTQYF. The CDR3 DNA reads TGTGCCAGCAGTTTAACTAGCGGGAGGGGTGATACGCAGTATTTT.

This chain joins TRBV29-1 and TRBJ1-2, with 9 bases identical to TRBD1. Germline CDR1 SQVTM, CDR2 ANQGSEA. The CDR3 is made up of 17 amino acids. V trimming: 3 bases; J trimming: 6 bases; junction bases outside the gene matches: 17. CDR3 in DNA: TGCAGCGTTGACACGCGCATTCGGGACAGGGATTGGAATGGCTACACCTTC. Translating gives CSVDTRIRDRDWNGYTF.

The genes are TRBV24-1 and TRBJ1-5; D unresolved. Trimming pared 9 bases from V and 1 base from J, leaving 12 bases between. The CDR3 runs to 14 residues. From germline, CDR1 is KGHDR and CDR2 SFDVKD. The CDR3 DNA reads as TGTGCCACCGCCCCGGGAGGAAGCAATCAGCCCCAGCATTTT. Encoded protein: CATAPGGSNQPQHF.

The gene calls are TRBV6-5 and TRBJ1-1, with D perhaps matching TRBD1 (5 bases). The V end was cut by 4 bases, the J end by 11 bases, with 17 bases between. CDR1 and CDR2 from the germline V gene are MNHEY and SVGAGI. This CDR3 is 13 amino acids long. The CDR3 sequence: CASSFRVRDTAFF. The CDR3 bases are TGTGCCAGCAGTTTCAGGGTCAGGGATACGGCTTTCTTT.

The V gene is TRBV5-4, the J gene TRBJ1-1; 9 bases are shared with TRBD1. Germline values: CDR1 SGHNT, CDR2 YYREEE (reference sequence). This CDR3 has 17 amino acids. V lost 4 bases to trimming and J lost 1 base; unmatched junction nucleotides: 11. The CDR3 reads CASSRGRDRVGNTEAFF. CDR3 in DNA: TGTGCCAGCAGCCGGGGTCGGGACAGGGTCGGGAACACTGAAGCTTTCTTT.

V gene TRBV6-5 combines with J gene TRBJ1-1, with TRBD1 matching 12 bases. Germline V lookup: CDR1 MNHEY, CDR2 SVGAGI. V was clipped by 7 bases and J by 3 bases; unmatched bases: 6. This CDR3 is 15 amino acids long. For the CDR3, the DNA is TGTGCCAGCACCTCGGGACAGGGGGCAGACACTGAAGCTTTCTTT. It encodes CASTSGQGADTEAFF.

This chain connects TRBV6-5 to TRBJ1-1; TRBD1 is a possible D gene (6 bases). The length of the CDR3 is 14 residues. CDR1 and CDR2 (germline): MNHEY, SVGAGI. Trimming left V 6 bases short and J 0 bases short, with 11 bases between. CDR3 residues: CASRNRAMNTEAFF. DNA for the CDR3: TGTGCCAGCAGGAACAGGGCCATGAACACTGAAGCTTTCTTT.

Here the CDR3 DNA reads TGTGCCAGTAGTATTGGCCCCTGGGGCTACACCTTC. Protein product: CASSIGPWGYTF. The gene calls are TRBV19 and TRBJ1-2; no clear D gene. Germline assignment: CDR1 LNHDA and CDR2 SQIVND (reference sequence). V lost 3 bases to trimming and J lost 8 bases, with 10 bases between them. CDR3 length: 12 residues.

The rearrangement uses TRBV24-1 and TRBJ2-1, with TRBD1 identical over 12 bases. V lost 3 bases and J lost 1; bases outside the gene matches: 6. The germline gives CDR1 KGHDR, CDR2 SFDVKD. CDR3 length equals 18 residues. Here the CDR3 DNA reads TGTGCCACCAGTGATGTGTGGGGACAGGGGGCTTCCTACAATGAGCAGTTCTTC. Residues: CATSDVWGQGASYNEQFF.

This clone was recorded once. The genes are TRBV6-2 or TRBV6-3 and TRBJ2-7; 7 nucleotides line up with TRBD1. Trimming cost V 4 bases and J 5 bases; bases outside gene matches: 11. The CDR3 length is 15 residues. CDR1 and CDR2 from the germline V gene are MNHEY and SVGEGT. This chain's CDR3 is CASSSVEQGRDEQYF. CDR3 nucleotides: TGTGCCAGCAGTTCAGTCGAACAGGGGCGGGACGAGCAGTACTTC.

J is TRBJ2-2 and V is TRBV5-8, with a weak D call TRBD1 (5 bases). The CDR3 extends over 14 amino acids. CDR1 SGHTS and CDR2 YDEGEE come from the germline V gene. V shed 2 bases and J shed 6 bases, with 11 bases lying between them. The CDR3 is CASSFQGSPGELFF. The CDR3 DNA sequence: TGTGCCAGCAGCTTTCAGGGATCTCCCGGGGAGCTGTTTTTT. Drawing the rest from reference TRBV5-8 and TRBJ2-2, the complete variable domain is EAGVTQSPTHLIKTRGQQATLRCSPISGHTSVYWYQQALGLGLQFLLWYDEGEERNRGNFPPRFSGRQFPNYSSELNVNALELEDSALYLCASSFQGSPGELFFGEGSRLTVL.

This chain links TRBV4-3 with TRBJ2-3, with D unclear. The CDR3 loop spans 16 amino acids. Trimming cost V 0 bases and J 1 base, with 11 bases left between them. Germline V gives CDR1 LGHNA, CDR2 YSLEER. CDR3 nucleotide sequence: TGCGCCAGCAGCCAAGAGATCAGTACAGGCACAGATACGCAGTATTTT. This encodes CASSQEISTGTDTQYF.

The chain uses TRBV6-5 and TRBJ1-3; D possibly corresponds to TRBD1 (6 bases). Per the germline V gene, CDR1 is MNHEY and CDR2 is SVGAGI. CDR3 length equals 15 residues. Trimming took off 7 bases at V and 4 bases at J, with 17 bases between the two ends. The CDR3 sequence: CASIRLRGVGNTIYF. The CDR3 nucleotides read TGTGCCAGCATTCGCCTCAGGGGCGTAGGAAACACCATATATTTT.

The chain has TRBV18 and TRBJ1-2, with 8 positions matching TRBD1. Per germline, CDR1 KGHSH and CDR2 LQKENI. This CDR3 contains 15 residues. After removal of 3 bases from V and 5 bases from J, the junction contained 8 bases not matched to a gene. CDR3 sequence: CASSPPTGAPYGYTF. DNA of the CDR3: TGTGCCAGCTCACCTCCGACAGGGGCCCCATATGGCTACACCTTC.

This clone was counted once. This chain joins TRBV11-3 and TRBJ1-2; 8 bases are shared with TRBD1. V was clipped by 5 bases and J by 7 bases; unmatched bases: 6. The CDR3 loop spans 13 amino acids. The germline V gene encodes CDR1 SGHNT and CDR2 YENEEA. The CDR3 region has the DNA TGTGCCAGCAGCCCCGGGACAGGAGGTGGCTACACCTTC. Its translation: CASSPGTGGGYTF. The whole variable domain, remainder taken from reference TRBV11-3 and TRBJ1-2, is EAGVVQSPRYKIIEKKQPVAFWCNPISGHNTLYWYLQNLGQGPELLIRYENEEAVDDSQLPKDRFSAERLKGVDSTLKIQPAELGDSAVYLCASSPGTGGGYTFGSGTRLTVV.

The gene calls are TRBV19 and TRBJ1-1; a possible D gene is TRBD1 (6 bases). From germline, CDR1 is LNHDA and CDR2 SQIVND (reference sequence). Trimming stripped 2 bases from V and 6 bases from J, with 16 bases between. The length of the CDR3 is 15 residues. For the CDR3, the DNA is TGTGCCAGTAGTATACTACAGGGTCGTGGGGCTGAAGCTTTCTTT. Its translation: CASSILQGRGAEAFF. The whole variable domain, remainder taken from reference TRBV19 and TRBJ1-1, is DGGITQSPKYLFRKEGQNVTLSCEQNLNHDAMYWYRQDPGQGLRLIYYSQIVNDFQKGDIAEGYSVSREKKESFPLTVTSAQKNPTAFYLCASSILQGRGAEAFFGQGTRLTVV.

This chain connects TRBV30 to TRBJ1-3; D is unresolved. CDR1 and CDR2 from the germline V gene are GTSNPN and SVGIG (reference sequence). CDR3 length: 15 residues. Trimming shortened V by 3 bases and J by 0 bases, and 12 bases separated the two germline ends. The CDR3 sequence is CAWSPTSNSGNTIYF. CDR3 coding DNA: TGTGCCTGGAGCCCCACATCGAACTCTGGAAACACCATATATTTT.

Here the CDR3 DNA reads TGTGCCAGCAGCTTAGACTCCGGGACTAGCGGGGGCCAAGAGACCCAGTACTTC. Translating it yields CASSLDSGTSGGQETQYF. V and J are TRBV11-3 and TRBJ2-5; 14 bases agree with TRBD2. V lost 0 bases and J lost 1; bases outside the gene matches: 4. The CDR3 length is 18 residues. The germline V gene encodes CDR1 SGHNT and CDR2 YENEEA.

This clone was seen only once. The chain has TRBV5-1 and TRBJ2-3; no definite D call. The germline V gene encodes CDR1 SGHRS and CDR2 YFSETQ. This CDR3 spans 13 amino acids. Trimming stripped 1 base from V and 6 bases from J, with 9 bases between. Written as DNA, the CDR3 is TGCGCCAGCAGCTTGCCCGAAGCGGATACGCAGTATTTT. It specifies CASSLPEADTQYF.

The CDR3 sequence is CASSVWDYYTDTQYF. The DNA for the CDR3 is TGTGCCAGCAGCGTATGGGACTATTACACAGATACGCAGTATTTT. V gene TRBV7-2 combines with J gene TRBJ2-3; 7 bases fit TRBD2. The germline gives CDR1 SGHTA, CDR2 FQGNSA. The trim removed 5 bases at V and 2 bases at J, leaving 7 bases unmatched. CDR3 length equals 15 residues. The whole variable domain, filled in from reference TRBV7-2 and TRBJ2-3, reads GAGVSQSPSNKVTEKGKDVELRCDPISGHTALYWYRQSLGQGLEFLIYFQGNSAPDKSGLPSDRFSAERTGGSVSTLTIQRTQQEDSAVYLCASSVWDYYTDTQYFGPGTRLTVL.

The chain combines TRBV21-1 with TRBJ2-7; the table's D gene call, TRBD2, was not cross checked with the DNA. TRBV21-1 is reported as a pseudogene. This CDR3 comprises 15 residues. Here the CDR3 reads CAITPASGKNCEQYF. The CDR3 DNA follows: TGTGCCATCACCCCCGCTAGCGGCAAAAATTGCGAGCAGTACTTC.

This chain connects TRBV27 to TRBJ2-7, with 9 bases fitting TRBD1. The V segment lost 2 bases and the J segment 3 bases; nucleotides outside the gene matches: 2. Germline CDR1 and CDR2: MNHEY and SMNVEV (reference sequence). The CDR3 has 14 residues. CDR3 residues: CASSLQGQGYEQYF. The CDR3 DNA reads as TGTGCCAGCAGTTTACAGGGACAGGGCTACGAGCAGTACTTC.

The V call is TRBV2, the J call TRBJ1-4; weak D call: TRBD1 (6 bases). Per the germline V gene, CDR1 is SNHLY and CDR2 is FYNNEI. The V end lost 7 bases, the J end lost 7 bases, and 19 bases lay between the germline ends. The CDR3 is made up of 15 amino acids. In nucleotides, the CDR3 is TGTGCCAGCAAACTGGGGGCAGGGGAGAGTGAAAAACTGTTTTTT. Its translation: CASKLGAGESEKLFF.

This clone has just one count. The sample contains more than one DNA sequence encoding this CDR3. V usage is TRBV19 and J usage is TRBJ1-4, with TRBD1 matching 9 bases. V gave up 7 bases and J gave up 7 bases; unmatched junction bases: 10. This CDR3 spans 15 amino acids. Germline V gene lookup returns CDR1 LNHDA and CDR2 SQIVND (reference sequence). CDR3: CASTTPGQGGEKLFF. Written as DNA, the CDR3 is TGTGCCAGTACCACCCCGGGACAGGGCGGTGAAAAACTGTTTTTT. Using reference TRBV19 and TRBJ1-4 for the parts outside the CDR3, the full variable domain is DGGITQSPKYLFRKEGQNVTLSCEQNLNHDAMYWYRQDPGQGLRLIYYSQIVNDFQKGDIAEGYSVSREKKESFPLTVTSAQKNPTAFYLCASTTPGQGGEKLFFGSGTQLSVL.

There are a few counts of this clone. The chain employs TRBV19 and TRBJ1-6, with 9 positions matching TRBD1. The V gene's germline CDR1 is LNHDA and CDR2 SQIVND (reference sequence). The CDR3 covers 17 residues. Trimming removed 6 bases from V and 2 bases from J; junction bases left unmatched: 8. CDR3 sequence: CASSTLGTGTYNSPLHF. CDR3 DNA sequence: TGTGCCAGTAGCACACTCGGGACAGGGACCTATAATTCACCCCTCCACTTT.

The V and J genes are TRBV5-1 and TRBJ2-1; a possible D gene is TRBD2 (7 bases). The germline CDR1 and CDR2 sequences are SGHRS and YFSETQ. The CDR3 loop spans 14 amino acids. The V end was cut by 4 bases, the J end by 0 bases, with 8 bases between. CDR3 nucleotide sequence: TGCGCCAGCAGCGGGGGGGCCTCCTACAATGAGCAGTTCTTC. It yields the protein CASSGGASYNEQFF.

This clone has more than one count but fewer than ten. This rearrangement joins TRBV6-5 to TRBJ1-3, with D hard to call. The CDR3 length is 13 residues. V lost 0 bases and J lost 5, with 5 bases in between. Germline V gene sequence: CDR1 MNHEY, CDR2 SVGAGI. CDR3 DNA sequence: TGTGCCAGCAGTTACTCAGAGCGAAACACCATATATTTT. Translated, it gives CASSYSERNTIYF.

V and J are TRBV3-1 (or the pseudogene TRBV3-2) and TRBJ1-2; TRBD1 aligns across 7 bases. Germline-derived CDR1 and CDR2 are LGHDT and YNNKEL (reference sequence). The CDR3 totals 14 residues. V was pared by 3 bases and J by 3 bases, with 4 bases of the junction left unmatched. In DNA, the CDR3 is TGTGCCAGCAGCCAGCGGGACAGATACTATGGCTACACCTTC. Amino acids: CASSQRDRYYGYTF.